This TCR beta chain was captured by sequencing in a study of OX40 agonist ivuxolimab in advanced cancers. Study summary: At doses from 0.01 to 10 mg/kg, patients were given intravenous ivuxolimab every 2 weeks.

Whole-study findings and limits: Low normalized T-cell clonal expansion was also seen in some nonresponders. Clonal expansion by week 6 occurred in CD4+ and CD8+ blood T cells (at 0.1 to 3.0 mg/kg).

The CDR3 has 13 residues. The V gene end was trimmed by 6 bases and the J gene end by 5 bases; junction bases not matched to a gene: 4. Per the germline V gene, CDR1 is MNHEY and CDR2 is SMNVEV (reference sequence). Generated by immunoSEQ multiplex PCR, the TCRdb table keeps only in-frame clones and is missing some. This sample yields roughly 68,000 clones, of which around 83% are seen a single time; over 1.1% belongs to the top ten. On this clone: Its specificity is unknown.

The specimen comprised CD4+ or CD8+ T cells sorted from blood, sampled in a trial of the OX40 agonist ivuxolimab. The TCR originated in an adult with an advanced solid tumor such as melanoma, head and neck, liver or kidney cancer. This rearrangement joins TRBV27 to TRBJ2-5; 9 bases agree with TRBD1. CDR3 sequence: CASRTTGGETQYF. Written as DNA, the CDR3 is TGTGCCAGCAGGACGACAGGGGGGGAGACCCAGTACTTC.